These T cell receptor beta chains were read from a single sample in a study of OX40 agonist ivuxolimab in advanced cancers. The data were produced by immunoSEQ multiplex PCR, yet TCRdb's version contains in-frame clones alone and is incomplete. Here the sample spans 35,000 to 45,000 clones, approximately 84% being singletons. The specimen was CD4+ or CD8+ T cells sorted from blood, collected in a trial of the OX40 agonist ivuxolimab. Receptor source: an adult with an advanced solid tumor such as melanoma, head and neck, liver or kidney cancer. Both conserved end residues are part of each CDR3. The order of the fields is D gene, V gene, clone size, J gene, CDR3 DNA, CDR3 protein. The D gene is left open where the match is weak. Clone size is given for some rows only: seen once, a few or many times, or a class if the clone is expanded.

d_call: NA
v_call: TRBV5-5
clone_size: NA
j_call: TRBJ2-1
cdr3_nt: TGTGCCAGCACCCTCGGTCCTAGCTCCTACAATGAGCAGTTCTTC
cdr3_aa: CASTLGPSSYNEQFF

d_call: NA
v_call: TRBV11-3
clone_size: NA
j_call: TRBJ1-2
cdr3_nt: TGTGCCAGCAGCTTGGGGGACTACTATGGCTACACCTTC
cdr3_aa: CASSLGDYYGYTF

d_call: NA
v_call: TRBV2
clone_size: NA
j_call: TRBJ2-3
cdr3_nt: TGTGCCAGCAGTGAAGAGCGGTTGGCAGGGACCACAGATACGCAGTATTTT
cdr3_aa: CASSEERLAGTTDTQYF

d_call: TRBD1
v_call: TRBV7-9
clone_size: NA
j_call: TRBJ2-7
cdr3_nt: TGTGCCAGCAGCCACGCCAGGGGGAACTTGTACGAGCAGTACTTC
cdr3_aa: CASSHARGNLYEQYF

d_call: NA
v_call: TRBV6-5
clone_size: NA
j_call: TRBJ1-1
cdr3_nt: TGTGCCAGCAGTTACTCGACCGGAACGGTGCCTGAAGCTTTCTTT
cdr3_aa: CASSYSTGTVPEAFF

d_call: TRBD1
v_call: TRBV29-1
clone_size: NA
j_call: TRBJ1-2
cdr3_nt: TGCAGCGTTGAAAAAATCTGGCAGGGGGCGGAGGGCTACACCTTC
cdr3_aa: CSVEKIWQGAEGYTF

d_call: NA
v_call: TRBV7-9
clone_size: NA
j_call: TRBJ1-1
cdr3_nt: TGTGCCAGCAGCTTAGGGTCTGAAACTGAAGCTTTCTTT
cdr3_aa: CASSLGSETEAFF

d_call: NA
v_call: TRBV13
clone_size: NA
j_call: TRBJ2-7
cdr3_nt: TGTGCCAGCAGCCCCCCCGGGACAAGCGCCTACGAGCAGTACTTC
cdr3_aa: CASSPPGTSAYEQYF

d_call: NA
v_call: TRBV6-1
clone_size: NA
j_call: TRBJ2-1
cdr3_nt: TGTGCCAGCCCTCCGCAGGGACTGAGCGGCAATGAGCAGTTCTTC
cdr3_aa: CASPPQGLSGNEQFF

d_call: TRBD1
v_call: TRBV9
clone_size: few
j_call: TRBJ1-2
cdr3_nt: TGTGCCAGCAGCGCCCGGGACAGGGTTATAGATGGCTACACCTTC
cdr3_aa: CASSARDRVIDGYTF

d_call: NA
v_call: TRBV4-2
clone_size: NA
j_call: TRBJ2-7
cdr3_nt: TGTGCCAGCAGCCAAGGGGCGGGGACTCAAGTCTACGAGCAGTACTTC
cdr3_aa: CASSQGAGTQVYEQYF

d_call: NA
v_call: TRBV9
clone_size: NA
j_call: TRBJ2-5
cdr3_nt: TGTGCCAGCAGCCCTCCCGGGTCCCGGGAAGAGACCCAGTACTTC
cdr3_aa: CASSPPGSREETQYF

d_call: TRBD1
v_call: TRBV27
clone_size: NA
j_call: TRBJ1-1
cdr3_nt: TGTGCCAGCAGTCTAGACAGGGGCGGCACTGAAGCTTTCTTT
cdr3_aa: CASSLDRGGTEAFF

d_call: TRBD1
v_call: TRBV4-1
clone_size: NA
j_call: TRBJ1-1
cdr3_nt: TGCGCCAGCAGCCAAGAAGGGGGCGGGGGACCCACTGAAGCTTTCTTT
cdr3_aa: CASSQEGGGGPTEAFF

d_call: NA
v_call: TRBV2
clone_size: NA
j_call: TRBJ1-6
cdr3_nt: TGTGCCAGCAACTCGGACGGTGGGATTAATTCACCCCTCCACTTT
cdr3_aa: CASNSDGGINSPLHF

d_call: NA
v_call: TRBV7-9
clone_size: NA
j_call: TRBJ2-3
cdr3_nt: TGTGCCAGCAGCTCACCAAATTCGACGGGCGGGCCAGATACGCAGTATTTT
cdr3_aa: CASSSPNSTGGPDTQYF

d_call: TRBD1
v_call: TRBV7-9
clone_size: NA
j_call: TRBJ1-2
cdr3_nt: TGTGCCAGCAGGAGGGGGCCCTATGGCTACACCTTC
cdr3_aa: CASRRGPYGYTF

d_call: NA
v_call: TRBV6-5
clone_size: NA
j_call: TRBJ2-7
cdr3_nt: TGTGCCAGCAGTCCACCGGACACCTCCTACGAGCAGTACTTC
cdr3_aa: CASSPPDTSYEQYF

d_call: NA
v_call: TRBV7-9
clone_size: NA
j_call: TRBJ1-1
cdr3_nt: TGTGCCAGCAGCCAAACCCAGGGGCCCCCGGATGTGACTGAAGCTTTCTTT
cdr3_aa: CASSQTQGPPDVTEAFF

d_call: NA
v_call: TRBV19
clone_size: NA
j_call: TRBJ1-5
cdr3_nt: TGTGCCAGTAGTATCGGGACCCCTAGCAATCAGCCCCAGCATTTT
cdr3_aa: CASSIGTPSNQPQHF

d_call: NA
v_call: TRBV7-3
clone_size: NA
j_call: TRBJ2-7
cdr3_nt: TGTGCCAGCAGCTCAGAGACAGCGACCTCCTACGAGCAGTACTTC
cdr3_aa: CASSSETATSYEQYF

d_call: TRBD2
v_call: TRBV2
clone_size: NA
j_call: TRBJ2-2
cdr3_nt: TGTGCCAGCAGTGGGTCCCCGGGACTAGCGGGGGCGAACACCGGGGAGCTGTTTTTT
cdr3_aa: CASSGSPGLAGANTGELFF

d_call: NA
v_call: TRBV6-5
clone_size: NA
j_call: TRBJ1-4
cdr3_nt: TGTGCCAGCAGCTCAACCGGGACAAAGGAAAAACTGTTTTTT
cdr3_aa: CASSSTGTKEKLFF

d_call: NA
v_call: TRBV7-9
clone_size: NA
j_call: TRBJ2-7
cdr3_nt: TGTGCCAGCAGCCCCACAGTATTCGAGCAGTACTTC
cdr3_aa: CASSPTVFEQYF

d_call: NA
v_call: TRBV10-3
clone_size: NA
j_call: TRBJ2-3
cdr3_nt: TGTGCCATCAGTGAGATTGCGGGGAATACGCAGTATTTT
cdr3_aa: CAISEIAGNTQYF

d_call: NA
v_call: TRBV21-1
clone_size: NA
j_call: TRBJ1-3
cdr3_nt: TGTGCCAGCAGCAAAGCAGGGGGCTCTGGAAACACCATATATTTT
cdr3_aa: CASSKAGGSGNTIYF

d_call: NA
v_call: TRBV10-3
clone_size: NA
j_call: TRBJ1-6
cdr3_nt: TGTGCCATCAGTGATCCAGGGGCTAATTCACCCCTCCACTTT
cdr3_aa: CAISDPGANSPLHF

d_call: NA
v_call: TRBV30
clone_size: NA
j_call: TRBJ1-3
cdr3_nt: TGTGCCTGGAGTATGAAGTCTTTTGGAAACACCATATATTTT
cdr3_aa: CAWSMKSFGNTIYF

d_call: TRBD2
v_call: TRBV4-1
clone_size: NA
j_call: TRBJ2-3
cdr3_nt: TGCGCCAGCAGACTTCCGGGGGGGAGCACAGATACGCAGTATTTT
cdr3_aa: CASRLPGGSTDTQYF

d_call: NA
v_call: TRBV30
clone_size: NA
j_call: TRBJ1-1
cdr3_nt: TGTGCCTGGAGCCCAGAAGCTTTCTTT
cdr3_aa: CAWSPEAFF

d_call: TRBD1
v_call: TRBV10-3
clone_size: NA
j_call: TRBJ1-1
cdr3_nt: TGTGCCATCAGTGAGGCACAGGGGGCGCACACTGAAGCTTTCTTT
cdr3_aa: CAISEAQGAHTEAFF

d_call: TRBD1
v_call: TRBV6-4
clone_size: NA
j_call: TRBJ1-2
cdr3_nt: TGTGCCAGCAGTGCGTTGGGGACAGACCTTACTATCTATGGCTACACCTTC
cdr3_aa: CASSALGTDLTIYGYTF